The 23 T cell receptor beta chains listed next were all sequenced from one sample in a study of cytotoxic CD8 clonotypes in ibrutinib-treated CLL. Assay used: immunoSEQ multiplex PCR; TCRdb lists only in-frame clones, some missing. The table includes under 200,000 clones, more than 80% detected once. The input for sequencing was PBMCs, taken after 24 months of ibrutinib treatment. The receptor set was obtained from a human donor with chronic lymphocytic leukemia.

The genes are TRBV30 and TRBJ2-7; 8 nucleotides align to TRBD1. The junction had 10 bases not matched to a gene; V was cut back by 4 bases and J by 5 bases. This CDR3 spans 14 amino acids. Germline V gene sequence: CDR1 GTSNPN, CDR2 SVGIG (reference sequence). The CDR3 region is CAWNNGQGFDEQYF. The CDR3 DNA follows: TGTGCCTGGAATAACGGACAGGGATTTGACGAGCAGTACTTC.

The CDR3 DNA reads as TGTGCCAGCAGCTGGGCTCCCGGACTAGCGGGAGGAAGCTCCTACGAGCAGTACTTC. The encoded protein is CASSWAPGLAGGSSYEQYF. The chain is built from TRBV7-8 and TRBJ2-7, with TRBD2 matching over 14 bases. The junction had 11 bases not matched to a gene; V was cut back by 4 bases and J by 0 bases. The germline V gene encodes CDR1 SGHVS and CDR2 FQNEAQ. The CDR3 spans 19 residues.

This clone was picked up one time. V gene TRBV5-1 combines with J gene TRBJ2-1; 8 nucleotides align to TRBD1. CDR3 size: 15 residues. J lost 6 bases, V lost 5 bases, and 10 bases had no gene match. The germline CDR1 and CDR2 sequences are SGHRS and YFSETQ. The CDR3 nucleotides read TGCGCCAGCAGAGGGAACAGGGGGTTGATCAATGAGCAGTTCTTC. Amino acid sequence: CASRGNRGLINEQFF. The full variable domain, in which reference TRBV5-1 and TRBJ2-1 provide the parts outside the CDR3, is KAGVTQTPRYLIKTRGQQVTLSCSPISGHRSVSWYQQTPGQGLQFLFEYFSETQRNKGNFPGRFSGRQFSNSRSEMNVSTLELGDSALYLCASRGNRGLINEQFFGPGTRLTVL.

The chain uses TRBV30 and TRBJ1-1; possibly TRBD1 for D (6 bases). The CDR3 has 14 residues. The germline V gene encodes CDR1 GTSNPN and CDR2 SVGIG (reference sequence). Trimming took off 5 bases at V and 0 bases at J, with 13 bases between the two ends. In DNA form, the CDR3 reads TGTGCCTGGGGAGATAGGGGGGTGAACACTGAAGCTTTCTTT. Translating gives CAWGDRGVNTEAFF. The full variable domain, its missing parts supplied by reference TRBV30 and TRBJ1-1, is SQTIHQWPATLVQPVGSPLSLECTVEGTSNPNLYWYRQAAGRGLQLLFYSVGIGQISSEVPQNLSASRPQDRQFILSSKKLLLSDSGFYLCAWGDRGVNTEAFFGQGTRLTVV.

This clone was counted between two and nine times. The genes are TRBV7-2 and TRBJ1-5; 8 positions match TRBD1. With V trimmed by 9 bases and J by 6 bases, 7 bases remained unmatched. This CDR3 is 13 amino acids long. Germline V gene data show CDR1 as SGHTA and CDR2 as FQGNSA. The CDR3 spells CASGQGVAQPQHF. CDR3 nucleotides: TGTGCCAGTGGACAGGGAGTAGCTCAGCCCCAGCATTTT.

The chain is built from TRBV14 and TRBJ2-2; D unresolved. The CDR3 spans 18 residues. Germline assignment: CDR1 SGHDN and CDR2 FVKESK. The germline V and J ends were trimmed by 5 bases and 0 bases, with 19 bases remaining between them. CDR3 nucleotides: TGTGCCAGCAGCGCAGGACGGTGGCAGGTTTCGAACACCGGGGAGCTGTTTTTT. Amino acid sequence: CASSAGRWQVSNTGELFF.

CDR3 in amino acids: CASSLGGSHEQYF. The CDR3 DNA sequence: TGTGCCAGCAGCTTAGGAGGGTCCCACGAGCAGTACTTC. The rearrangement uses TRBV5-4 and TRBJ2-7; TRBD2 might be the D (6 bases). The length of the CDR3 is 13 residues. Germline CDR1 is SGHNT and CDR2 is YYREEE (reference sequence). Trimming took off 2 bases at V and 5 bases at J, with 11 bases between the two ends.

This chain connects TRBV9 to TRBJ1-6, with no clear D. V lost 1 base and J lost 7, with 6 bases in between. Germline CDR1 is SGDLS and CDR2 is YYNGEE. The CDR3 contains 13 residues. The CDR3 bases are TGTGCCAGCAGCGTAAGGGCAAATTCACCCCTCCACTTT. Translation: CASSVRANSPLHF.

The gene calls are TRBV20-1 and TRBJ2-5; D might be TRBD2 (6 bases). Matching the DNA end better, TRBJ2-7 makes the J call doubtful. CDR3 length: 11 residues. Looked up from germline, CDR1 is DFQATT and CDR2 is SNEGSKA (reference sequence). The CDR3 nucleotides read TGCAGTGCTAGGCGGGGCTACGAGCAGTACTTC. Amino acid sequence: CSARRGYEQYF.

This chain links TRBV18 with TRBJ1-5; D gene ambiguous. Per germline, CDR1 KGHSH and CDR2 LQKENI. The V gene lost 0 bases and the J gene lost 6 bases, with 12 bases spanning the gap. The CDR3 covers 15 residues. In nucleotides, the CDR3 is TGTGCCAGCTCACCACCGGTGAGGGAGACTCAGCCCCAGCATTTT. Protein: CASSPPVRETQPQHF.

The chain is built from TRBV21-1 and TRBJ1-3; the table's D call TRBD1 went unverified against the DNA. TRBV21-1 is a documented pseudogene. The CDR3 is 14 residues long. The CDR3 DNA reads TGTGCCAGCAGACTCAGGGATTCTGGAAACACCATATATTTT. Translating it yields CASRLRDSGNTIYF.

This clone was detected only once. The chain links TRBV13 to TRBJ2-7; 11 nucleotides line up with TRBD2. In germline, CDR1 is PRHDT, CDR2 FYEKMQ (reference sequence). The CDR3 covers 18 residues. Trimming cost V 0 bases and J 5 bases; bases outside gene matches: 12. CDR3: CASSLGRTSGPLGNEQYF. The CDR3 nucleotides are TGTGCCAGCAGCTTAGGTCGGACTAGCGGGCCCCTGGGGAACGAGCAGTACTTC.

The CDR3 DNA is TGTGCCAGCAGTCCACAGGTTACCTATGGCTACACCTTC. This sequence encodes CASSPQVTYGYTF. The chain recombines TRBV27 with TRBJ1-2; D may be TRBD1 (5 bases). Trimming shortened V by 5 bases and J by 4 bases, and 11 bases separated the two germline ends. This CDR3 has 13 residues. Germline-derived CDR1 and CDR2 are MNHEY and SMNVEV (reference sequence).

The V call is TRBV19, the J call TRBJ1-2; D is ambiguous. V lost 2 bases and J lost 1, with 5 bases in between. CDR3 size: 13 residues. CDR1 and CDR2 from the germline V gene are LNHDA and SQIVND (reference sequence). In DNA, the CDR3 is TGTGCCAGTAGTATAACGGATAACTATGGCTACACCTTC. The encoded protein is CASSITDNYGYTF.

This chain uses TRBV30 with TRBJ1-3; 8 nucleotides line up with TRBD1. In germline, CDR1 is GTSNPN, CDR2 SVGIG (reference sequence). The junction had 7 bases not matched to a gene; V was cut back by 4 bases and J by 2 bases. The CDR3 loop spans 15 amino acids. CDR3 DNA: TGTGCCTGGAATCGAAGGACAGGGCCTGGAAACACCATATATTTT. This translates into CAWNRRTGPGNTIYF.

CDR3 loop: CASSVAPGQETQYF. The CDR3 DNA follows: TGTGCCAGCAGCGTAGCCCCCGGGCAAGAGACCCAGTACTTC. The rearrangement uses TRBV9 and TRBJ2-5; no definite D call. Germline V gene data show CDR1 as SGDLS and CDR2 as YYNGEE. The CDR3 extends over 14 amino acids. V shed 0 bases and J shed 2 bases, with 8 bases lying between them. The variable domain in full, completed from reference TRBV9 and TRBJ2-5, reads DSGVTQTPKHLITATGQRVTLRCSPRSGDLSVYWYQQSLDQGLQFLIQYYNGEERAKGNILERFSAQQFPDLHSELNLSSLELGDSALYFCASSVAPGQETQYFGPGTRLLVL.

The chain has TRBV18 and TRBJ2-1; 9 bases map to TRBD2. There are 17 residues in the CDR3. V lost 0 bases to trimming and J lost 4 bases; unmatched junction nucleotides: 7. CDR1 and CDR2 (germline): KGHSH, LQKENI. In nucleotides, the CDR3 is TGTGCCAGCTCACCACCTCTTCTAGCGGGAAGTTACAATGAGCAGTTCTTC. Residues: CASSPPLLAGSYNEQFF.

This chain uses TRBV6-5 with TRBJ1-5, with 8 bases matching TRBD1. The CDR3 sequence is 13 residues long. Germline CDR1 MNHEY, CDR2 SVGAGI. V dropped 6 bases and J dropped 6; count of bases not matched to a gene: 4. The chain's CDR3 is CASSPDRGQPQHF. In DNA, the CDR3 is TGTGCCAGCAGCCCAGACAGGGGTCAGCCCCAGCATTTT.

The chain employs TRBV18 and TRBJ1-2; D ambiguous. V shed 0 bases and J shed 4 bases, with 12 bases lying between them. The CDR3 length is 15 residues. CDR1 is KGHSH and CDR2 is LQKENI in the germline V gene. CDR3 DNA: TGTGCCAGCTCACCACCGGAACGGCAGGCCTATGGCTACACCTTC. It encodes CASSPPERQAYGYTF. Filled out from reference TRBV18 and TRBJ1-2, the complete variable domain reads NAGVMQNPRHLVRRRGQEARLRCSPMKGHSHVYWYRQLPEEGLKFMVYLQKENIIDESGMPKERFSAEFPKEGPSILRIQQVVRGDSAAYFCASSPPERQAYGYTFGSGTRLTVV.

V and J are TRBV30 and TRBJ2-7; weak D call: TRBD1 (6 bases). V was pared by 3 bases and J by 6 bases, with 12 bases between. The CDR3 is made up of 12 amino acids. CDR1 and CDR2 from the germline V gene are GTSNPN and SVGIG (reference sequence). Here the CDR3 reads CAWSAQGPEQYF. Written as DNA, the CDR3 is TGTGCCTGGAGCGCTCAGGGGCCCGAGCAGTACTTC. Full variable domain (remainder filled in from reference TRBV30 and TRBJ2-7): SQTIHQWPATLVQPVGSPLSLECTVEGTSNPNLYWYRQAAGRGLQLLFYSVGIGQISSEVPQNLSASRPQDRQFILSSKKLLLSDSGFYLCAWSAQGPEQYFGPGTRLTVT.

The chain is built from TRBV27 and TRBJ1-5, with 7 bases identical to TRBD1. Germline CDR1 and CDR2: MNHEY and SMNVEV (reference sequence). The CDR3 is 17 residues long. The junction had 15 bases not matched to a gene; V was cut back by 3 bases and J by 7 bases. The CDR3 DNA sequence: TGTGCCAGCAGTTTGGGTGCCCGGACAGGTCGGGGGCAGCCCCAGCATTTT. Protein product: CASSLGARTGRGQPQHF.

V and J are TRBV5-1 and TRBJ1-1; the D gene is possibly TRBD1 (6 bases). Germline V gene lookup returns CDR1 SGHRS and CDR2 YFSETQ. This CDR3 spans 13 amino acids. V was clipped by 1 base and J by 5 bases, with 9 bases between them. DNA of the CDR3: TGCGCCAGCAGCTTGACAGGGCGGACTGAAGCTTTCTTT. Protein product: CASSLTGRTEAFF.

This clone was seen a handful of times. The rearrangement links TRBV16 to TRBJ1-5; D ambiguous. The ends were cut back, 2 bases at V and 1 base at J, with 12 bases in the middle. The germline CDR1 and CDR2 sequences are KGHSY and FQNENV. The CDR3 is 16 amino acids. CDR3 bases: TGTGCCAGCAGCCAAGGGGAGGTGGGGAGCAATCAGCCCCAGCATTTT. The encoded protein is CASSQGEVGSNQPQHF.